The sequence of this TCR beta chain was determined in a study of long-term antiretroviral therapy in people with HIV. This clone was detected only once. The germline V gene has CDR1 SGHAT and CDR2 FQNNGV. The ends were cut back, 0 bases at V and 1 base at J, with 9 bases in the middle. This CDR3 region has 15 residues. Survey-level immunoSEQ v3.0 assays were run. The method was immunoSEQ multiplex PCR; TCRdb's version includes in-frame clones alone and lacks a portion of them. Here the sample spans around 8,000 clones, approximately 81% being singletons. This TCR was recovered from a middle-aged man with HIV. Sequencing was performed on unsorted PBMCs, taken 2.6 years before starting antiretroviral therapy. The chain uses TRBV11-2 and TRBJ1-1; D ambiguous. The CDR3 region has the DNA TGTGCCAGCAGCTTAGATCGGCTGGCGAACACTGAAGCTTTCTTT. Translation gives CASSLDRLANTEAFF. Full variable domain (outside the CDR3, taken from reference TRBV11-2 and TRBJ1-1): EAGVAQSPRYKIIEKRQSVAFWCNPISGHATLYWYQQILGQGPKLLIQFQNNGVVDDSQLPKDRFSAERLKGVDSTLKIQPAKLEDSAVYLCASSLDRLANTEAFFGQGTRLTVV.